This T cell receptor beta chain was sequenced during a study of long-term antiretroviral therapy in people with HIV. Study-level findings and limits: HIV repertoires spanned narrower CDR3 length ranges than controls. No data were available on ART adherence, viral resistance or therapy changes. ART was followed by higher diversity that remained below transplant donor controls.

Going into DNA extraction, samples held about 0.95-10 million cryopreserved PBMC. In this sample, this clone turned up once. Its antigen is as yet unknown. The CDR3 is made up of 14 amino acids. Trimming removed 9 bases from V and 0 bases from J, with 15 bases in between. Germline loops: CDR1 SGHDT, CDR2 YYEEEE. Version v3.0 of the immunoSEQ assay was performed at survey level. TCRdb keeps only in-frame clones here, not all; method: immunoSEQ multiplex PCR. The sample has about 25,000 clones, around four fifths seen once. This rearrangement joins TRBV5-6 to TRBJ1-2; D not certain. The sequence was obtained from a man aged 25-45 years with HIV. Here the sequenced sample was unsorted PBMCs, taken 4.3 years after starting antiretroviral therapy. The CDR3 DNA reads as TGTGCCACCCGGGAGTTATTTGCTAACTATGGCTACACCTTC. Amino acid sequence: CATRELFANYGYTF. Full variable domain (missing parts from reference TRBV5-6 and TRBJ1-2): DAGVTQSPTHLIKTRGQQVTLRCSPKSGHDTVSWYQQALGQGPQFIFQYYEEEERQRGNFPDRFSGHQFPNYSSELNVNALLLGDSALYLCATRELFANYGYTFGSGTRLTVV.